The 27 T cell receptor beta chains reported below all come from one sample, sequenced in a study of cytomegalovirus exposure and HLA in healthy donors. Libraries were prepared by immunoSEQ multiplex PCR; TCRdb keeps only in-frame clonotypes and omits some of them. This sample has 120,000 to 150,000 clones; approximately 88% occur once, and the top ten carry about 3%. Sequences were obtained from PBMCs. The receptors stem from a woman aged 18 to 35 in good health and CMV-seropositive.

V gene TRBV6-1 combines with J gene TRBJ2-1, with 10 positions matching TRBD2. The CDR3 has 15 amino acids. The J segment lost 7 bases and the V segment lost 1 base, leaving 4 bases of the junction unmatched. Germline CDR1 is MNHNS and CDR2 is SASEGT. This CDR3 is CASSEGGLAKNEQFF. CDR3 in DNA: TGTGCCAGCAGTGAAGGGGGACTAGCGAAAAATGAGCAGTTCTTC.

This chain uses TRBV5-1 with TRBJ1-5; unclear D gene. The CDR3 totals 17 residues. Trimming cost V 0 bases and J 2 bases, with 15 bases left between them. The germline gives CDR1 SGHRS, CDR2 YFSETQ. CDR3 coding DNA: TGCGCCAGCAGCTTGGGCCCCGTGAGGCGAGGCAATCAGCCCCAGCATTTT. This translates into CASSLGPVRRGNQPQHF.

A few counts support this clone. V and J are TRBV30 and TRBJ2-7, with 7 bases lining up with TRBD1. In germline, CDR1 is GTSNPN, CDR2 SVGIG (reference sequence). This CDR3 is built from 14 residues. The V and J ends lost 0 bases and 7 bases, in that order; junction bases with no gene match: 9. The CDR3 DNA is TGTGCCTGGAGTGTACAAGGCAGGGGGTGGGAGCAGTACTTC. Its translation is CAWSVQGRGWEQYF.

V is TRBV2 and J is TRBJ2-3; tentative D call: TRBD1 (5 bases). This CDR3 contains 13 residues. Trimming removed 7 bases at V and 3 bases at J, with 11 bases between. Germline CDR1 and CDR2: SNHLY and FYNNEI. CDR3 sequence: CASKQAGTDTQYF. In DNA form, the CDR3 reads TGTGCCAGCAAACAGGCCGGAACAGATACGCAGTATTTT.

The V call is TRBV5-4, the J call TRBJ2-7; 8 nucleotides match TRBD1. V lost 4 bases, J lost 5 bases, and 8 bases stayed unmatched. Germline CDR1 is SGHNT and CDR2 is YYREEE (reference sequence). CDR3 length: 14 amino acids. The CDR3 reads CASSPRQGRDEQYF. In DNA form, the CDR3 reads TGTGCCAGCAGCCCAAGACAGGGGAGAGACGAGCAGTACTTC.

The chain uses TRBV23-1 and TRBJ2-7; the match to TRBD1 covers 7 bases. Being an ORF, TRBV23-1 has a function that is uncertain. V was clipped by 0 bases and J by 6 bases; unmatched bases: 5. The CDR3 has 14 residues. CDR3 coding DNA: TGCGCCAGCAGTCAATCCCGGACAGGCCCCGAGCAGTACTTC. This encodes CASSQSRTGPEQYF.

This sequence joins TRBV28 and TRBJ1-2, with D perhaps TRBD1 (5 bases). This CDR3 comprises 13 residues. Trimming cost V 3 bases and J 3 bases, with 8 bases left between them. Germline CDR1 reads MDHEN; CDR2 reads SYDVKM. The CDR3 loop is CASSLRGDYGYTF. The CDR3 DNA reads TGTGCCAGCAGTTTGCGGGGGGACTATGGCTACACCTTC.

This chain connects TRBV7-8 to TRBJ2-1; 10 bases map to TRBD2. The CDR3 sequence is 16 residues long. The germline CDR1 and CDR2 sequences are SGHVS and FQNEAQ. V gave up 0 bases and J gave up 6 bases; unmatched junction bases: 5. The CDR3 reads CASSLAGTSATNEQFF. For the CDR3, the DNA is TGTGCCAGCAGCTTAGCCGGGACTAGCGCGACCAATGAGCAGTTCTTC.

This clone has just one count. V is TRBV7-8 and J is TRBJ2-2, with D hard to call. V lost 2 bases to trimming and J lost 9 bases, with 4 bases between them. Per germline, CDR1 SGHVS and CDR2 FQNEAQ. CDR3 length equals 11 residues. The CDR3 region is CASSLSRELFF. The DNA for the CDR3 is TGTGCCAGCAGCTTATCTCGGGAGCTGTTTTTT. Looking up the rest from reference TRBV7-8 and TRBJ2-2 gives the full variable domain: GAGVSQSPRYKVAKRGQDVALRCDPISGHVSLFWYQQALGQGPEFLTYFQNEAQLDKSGLPSDRFFAERPEGSVSTLKIQRTQQEDSAVYLCASSLSRELFFGEGSRLTVL.

CDR3 in amino acids: CASSPGRSTDTQYF. CDR3 coding DNA: TGTGCCAGCAGCCCGGGGAGGAGCACAGATACGCAGTATTTT. The chain links TRBV13 to TRBJ2-3, with a tentative D call TRBD2 (6 bases). This CDR3 spans 14 amino acids. Germline values: CDR1 PRHDT, CDR2 FYEKMQ (reference sequence). The V gene lost 5 bases and the J gene lost 0 bases, with 9 bases spanning the gap. Variable domain in full (rest from reference TRBV13 and TRBJ2-3): AAGVIQSPRHLIKEKRETATLKCYPIPRHDTVYWYQQGPGQDPQFLISFYEKMQSDKGSIPDRFSAQQFSDYHSELNMSSLELGDSALYFCASSPGRSTDTQYFGPGTRLTVL.

This rearrangement joins TRBV5-1 to TRBJ2-7; 7 bases are a match to TRBD2. CDR3 length: 14 amino acids. V lost 6 bases, J lost 0 bases, and 6 bases stayed unmatched. Germline values: CDR1 SGHRS, CDR2 YFSETQ. CDR3: CASNGGTSSYEQYF. The CDR3 nucleotides read TGCGCCAGCAACGGGGGGACCAGCTCCTACGAGCAGTACTTC. The full variable domain, rest sourced from reference TRBV5-1 and TRBJ2-7, is KAGVTQTPRYLIKTRGQQVTLSCSPISGHRSVSWYQQTPGQGLQFLFEYFSETQRNKGNFPGRFSGRQFSNSRSEMNVSTLELGDSALYLCASNGGTSSYEQYFGPGTRLTVT.

By sample fraction, this clone is medium-sized (0.01 to 0.1%). The chain links TRBV28 to TRBJ1-5; 7 bases match TRBD1. The CDR3 extends over 15 amino acids. CDR1 and CDR2 from the germline V gene are MDHEN and SYDVKM. Trimming took 5 bases from V and 2 from J; bases not matched to a gene: 6. CDR3 loop: CASSEQGSGNQPQHF. The CDR3 nucleotides are TGTGCCAGCAGTGAACAGGGGAGCGGCAATCAGCCCCAGCATTTT.

The chain couples TRBV9 to TRBJ2-5, with D possibly matching TRBD1 (6 bases). The V and J ends lost 0 bases and 1 base respectively, with 10 bases between them. The germline CDR1 and CDR2 sequences are SGDLS and YYNGEE. The CDR3 has 15 residues. For the CDR3, the DNA is TGTGCCAGCAGCGTAGCTGGACAGATCCAAGAGACCCAGTACTTC. Translating gives CASSVAGQIQETQYF.

J is TRBJ2-3 and V is TRBV7-6; TRBD2 agrees at 7 bases. Germline lookup yields CDR1 SGHVS and CDR2 FNYEAQ. V shed 3 bases, J shed 1 base, and the junction held 7 bases outside the gene matches. The CDR3 has 16 residues. This chain's CDR3 is CASSFGSSGRTDTQYF. DNA of the CDR3: TGTGCCAGCAGCTTCGGGTCTAGCGGCCGCACAGATACGCAGTATTTT. Using reference TRBV7-6 and TRBJ2-3 for the parts outside the CDR3, the full variable domain is GAGVSQSPRYKVTKRGQDVALRCDPISGHVSLYWYRQALGQGPEFLTYFNYEAQQDKSGLPNDRFSAERPEGSISTLTIQRTEQRDSAMYRCASSFGSSGRTDTQYFGPGTRLTVL.

As to this clone: A far larger clone is one base from this, pointing to a likely read error. V gene TRBV6-4 combines with J gene TRBJ2-3; 11 bases agree with TRBD2. The CDR3 has 15 amino acids. Looked up from germline, CDR1 is MRHNA and CDR2 is SNTAGT. The junction had 1 base not matched to a gene; V was cut back by 5 bases and J by 0 bases. CDR3 sequence: CASSWTSGSTDTQYF. CDR3 nucleotide sequence: TGTGCCAGCAGTTGGACTAGCGGGAGCACAGATACGCAGTATTTT.

The chain carries TRBV28 and TRBJ1-2; D is unresolved. Per the germline V gene, CDR1 is MDHEN and CDR2 is SYDVKM. CDR3 length: 13 residues. Deletions cut 2 bases from V and 7 bases from J, with 11 bases between. For the CDR3, the DNA is TGTGCCAGCAGTTTAGTGGGAGGTAGTGGCTACACCTTC. Protein sequence: CASSLVGGSGYTF.

The chain couples TRBV6-1 to TRBJ2-3; no firm D call. V lost 3 bases and J 6 bases, leaving 10 bases between the germline ends. The CDR3 extends over 13 amino acids. Germline values: CDR1 MNHNS, CDR2 SASEGT. Here the CDR3 reads CASSDGGHDTQYF. CDR3 in DNA: TGTGCCAGCAGTGATGGTGGGCATGATACGCAGTATTTT.

The genes are TRBV30 and TRBJ1-2; D is unresolved. The germline gives CDR1 GTSNPN, CDR2 SVGIG (reference sequence). The CDR3 has 15 amino acids. V shed 0 bases and J shed 1 base, with 12 bases lying between them. As DNA, the CDR3 is TGTGCCTGGAGTGTAGGAGGAACCCTTAACTATGGCTACACCTTC. Its protein product is CAWSVGGTLNYGYTF.

This rearrangement joins TRBV30 to TRBJ2-5; the D gene is possibly TRBD1 (6 bases). Deletions cut 0 bases from V and 5 bases from J, with 13 bases between. Germline CDR1 and CDR2: GTSNPN and SVGIG (reference sequence). The CDR3 totals 14 residues. The CDR3 DNA is TGTGCCTGGAGTGTTGGACAGTCGTTTGAGACCCAGTACTTC. Its translation: CAWSVGQSFETQYF.

This clone has a handful of counts. The chain carries TRBV2 and TRBJ2-7, with 9 bases fitting TRBD1. The germline V gene has CDR1 SNHLY and CDR2 FYNNEI. This CDR3 has 14 residues. Germline trimming cut 10 bases from V and 2 bases from J; bases unmatched to any gene: 9. CDR3 protein: CAIAAGTGPYEQYF. The DNA for the CDR3 is TGTGCCATAGCTGCCGGGACAGGGCCCTACGAGCAGTACTTC.

The chain uses TRBV6-6 and TRBJ2-7; 9 bases map to TRBD1. The CDR3 is 16 residues long. Per germline, CDR1 MNHNY and CDR2 SVGAGI (reference sequence). The trim removed 2 bases at V and 5 bases at J, leaving 10 bases unmatched. This CDR3 reads CASSYPSGQGPHEQYF. Here the CDR3 DNA reads TGTGCCAGCAGTTACCCTTCGGGACAGGGTCCCCACGAGCAGTACTTC.

The J gene is TRBJ2-1, the V gene TRBV11-2; 10 nucleotides agree with TRBD1. This CDR3 has 16 amino acids. The V segment lost 1 base and the J segment 2 bases; nucleotides outside the gene matches: 2. In germline, CDR1 is SGHAT, CDR2 FQNNGV. The CDR3 DNA follows: TGTGCCAGCAGCTTAGGGGGACAGGGGCCCTACAATGAGCAGTTCTTC. It is translated as CASSLGGQGPYNEQFF. The entire variable domain, with the rest obtained from reference TRBV11-2 and TRBJ2-1, is as follows: EAGVAQSPRYKIIEKRQSVAFWCNPISGHATLYWYQQILGQGPKLLIQFQNNGVVDDSQLPKDRFSAERLKGVDSTLKIQPAKLEDSAVYLCASSLGGQGPYNEQFFGPGTRLTVL.

V gene TRBV19 combines with J gene TRBJ2-7; D may be TRBD1 (6 bases). Trimming stripped 6 bases from V and 3 bases from J, with 9 bases between. From germline, CDR1 is LNHDA and CDR2 SQIVND (reference sequence). The CDR3 is made up of 12 amino acids. The CDR3 loop is CASSQGHYEQYF. The CDR3 DNA reads as TGTGCCAGTAGCCAGGGGCACTACGAGCAGTACTTC.

V and J are TRBV7-9 and TRBJ2-3, with 7 bases that match TRBD2. The trim removed 5 bases at V and 2 bases at J, leaving 4 bases unmatched. The CDR3 runs 14 residues. Germline V lookup: CDR1 SEHNR, CDR2 FQNEAQ (reference sequence). CDR3 nucleotides: TGTGCCAGCAGCCCCCGACTAGCCACAGATACGCAGTATTTT. Amino acids: CASSPRLATDTQYF.

The chain couples TRBV11-3 to TRBJ2-1, with D unclear. CDR3 length: 14 amino acids. V was clipped by 0 bases and J by 5 bases, with 8 bases between them. Germline V gives CDR1 SGHNT, CDR2 YENEEA. The CDR3 DNA follows: TGTGCCAGCAGCTTAGAGGGCAGGCACAATGAGCAGTTCTTC. This encodes CASSLEGRHNEQFF.

The chain couples TRBV25-1 to TRBJ2-7, with D perhaps TRBD1 (5 bases). The CDR3 runs 15 residues. Trimming removed 3 bases from V and 0 bases from J, with 12 bases in between. Per the germline V gene, CDR1 is MGHDK and CDR2 is SYGVNS. The CDR3 sequence is CASSDTAQGSYEQYF. The CDR3 nucleotides are TGTGCCAGCAGTGATACGGCTCAGGGCTCCTACGAGCAGTACTTC.

The chain couples TRBV5-6 to TRBJ1-1, with 7 bases identical to TRBD1. The CDR3 sequence is 14 residues long. V was pared by 0 bases and J by 5 bases, with 4 bases of the junction left unmatched. Germline values: CDR1 SGHDT, CDR2 YYEEEE. CDR3 loop: CASSLAPGGTEAFF. CDR3 bases: TGTGCCAGCAGCTTGGCCCCAGGGGGTACTGAAGCTTTCTTT.